This T cell receptor beta chain was recorded in a study of cytomegalovirus exposure and HLA in healthy donors. Points on this clone: What it binds is not known.

Primers included in the PCR were 60 Vbeta and 13 Jbeta primers. Profiled with immunoSEQ multiplex PCR; TCRdb holds only in-frame clones, not every one. In all, the sample yields under 75,000 clones. Findings of the study overall: The investigators catalogued under 200 TCR beta chains as cytomegalovirus-associated.

The TCR comes from a female donor in good health and CMV-seropositive. The specimen sequenced was PBMCs.

The DNA of the CDR3 is TGTGCCAGCACCCCTCGGACAGGCCGACTTTACGAGCAGTACTTC. Its protein is CASTPRTGRLYEQYF. This chain links TRBV6-6 with TRBJ2-7; TRBD1 agrees at 7 bases. The germline gives CDR1 MNHNY, CDR2 SVGAGI (reference sequence). There are 15 residues in the CDR3. Trimming removed 7 bases from V and 4 bases from J; junction bases left unmatched: 13.